The following is a TCR beta chain sequence with its context. This CDR3 has 13 residues. V was cut by 1 base and J by 2 bases, with 5 bases left in between. Germline V gene sequence: CDR1 SGHRS, CDR2 YFSETQ. The data originate from a study of blood T cell repertoires in COVID-19. Looking at the study overall: Material from acute and convalescent COVID-19 was sourced from the United States, Italy and Spain. T cells, B-cell-depleted T cells, or PBMCs supplied cDNA or gDNA.

How the authors handled the data: By means of reference gene primer amplification, nucleated cell counts were estimated. Sequencing was performed with immunoSEQ multiplex PCR; in TCRdb, only in-frame clones are kept and a portion is missing. That table is the source of V, J and clone size, and D and trimming were worked out from the DNA. The profile shows around 210,000 clones, approximately 80% of them singletons. One Seattle source followed patients from active infection through their disease course. Sequenced input: peripheral blood. V usage is TRBV5-1 and J usage is TRBJ2-3; unclear D gene. The receptor's source is a woman of 80 years or more with COVID-19, enrolled during active disease. The CDR3: CASSLRDTDTQYF. In DNA form, the CDR3 reads TGCGCCAGCAGCTTGAGAGACACAGATACGCAGTATTTT.